This T cell receptor (beta chain) was captured in a study of blood T cell repertoires in COVID-19. Study-wide context: Acute and convalescent COVID-19 specimens originated in the United States, Italy and Spain. Sources were T cells, B-cell-depleted T cells, or PBMCs; the material itself was cDNA or gDNA.

The trim removed 0 bases at V and 2 bases at J, leaving 7 bases unmatched. The CDR3 is 16 residues long. Germline CDR1 LGHDT, CDR2 YNNKEL (reference sequence). Only in-frame clones appear in the TCRdb table, and some are missing; sequencing was by immunoSEQ multiplex PCR. The data hold some 150,000 clones, with more than 75% observed a single time. The sample was peripheral blood. The chain recombines TRBV3-1 (or the pseudogene TRBV3-2) with TRBJ2-7; 7 bases are a match to TRBD2. The TCR originated in a woman aged 45-59 years with active or convalescent COVID-19. The CDR3 sequence: CASSQDSLAETYEQYF. CDR3 DNA sequence: TGTGCCAGCAGCCAAGACTCGCTAGCGGAAACCTACGAGCAGTACTTC.